These 15 T cell receptor beta chains originate from one sample sequenced in a study of OX40 agonist ivuxolimab in advanced cancers. Data came from immunoSEQ multiplex PCR; TCRdb stores just in-frame clones and leaves some out. In the table there are 17,000 or so clones, roughly nine tenths of which are singletons. This sample comprised CD4+ or CD8+ T cells sorted from blood, obtained in a trial of the OX40 agonist ivuxolimab. The receptors stem from an adult with an advanced solid tumor such as melanoma, head and neck, liver or kidney cancer.

This chain uses TRBV7-6 with TRBJ2-3; 11 bases fit TRBD2. The V segment lost 4 bases and the J segment 3 bases; nucleotides outside the gene matches: 9. The CDR3 is 17 residues long. CDR1 and CDR2 (germline): SGHVS, FNYEAQ. DNA of the CDR3: TGTGCCAGCAGCTCTTATCTCTCTAGCGGGAGGACAGATACGCAGTATTTT. This translates into CASSSYLSSGRTDTQYF.

The table lists this clone with a count of one. The chain is built from TRBV9 and TRBJ1-2; tentatively, D is TRBD1 (6 bases). The germline CDR1 and CDR2 sequences are SGDLS and YYNGEE. The CDR3 is made up of 12 amino acids. V lost 3 bases and J lost 7, with 10 bases in between. CDR3 nucleotide sequence: TGTGCCAGCAGCGCTACAGGGAGTGGCTACACCTTC. Its translation: CASSATGSGYTF.

The chain carries TRBV19 and TRBJ1-4; 9 bases agree with TRBD1. The germline V gene has CDR1 LNHDA and CDR2 SQIVND (reference sequence). This CDR3 region has 15 residues. Trimming cost V 5 bases and J 8 bases; bases outside gene matches: 9. The CDR3 sequence: CASSASGTGWEKLFF. The CDR3 bases are TGTGCCAGTAGTGCTTCGGGGACAGGGTGGGAAAAACTGTTTTTT.

J is TRBJ2-7 and V is TRBV5-4; tentative D call: TRBD2 (6 bases). Deletions cut 2 bases from V and 3 bases from J, with 12 bases between. CDR1 is SGHNT, CDR2 YYREEE, per germline (reference sequence). CDR3 length: 14 amino acids. In DNA form, the CDR3 reads TGTGCCAGCAGCTTCGGGGGAGGAGGCTACGAGCAGTACTTC. It is translated as CASSFGGGGYEQYF.

The J gene is TRBJ1-1, the V gene TRBV5-1, with D possibly being TRBD1 (5 bases). Germline values: CDR1 SGHRS, CDR2 YFSETQ. This CDR3 is built from 15 residues. V was pared by 1 base and J by 4 bases, with 14 bases between. CDR3 sequence: CASSLLGETGTEAFF. CDR3 DNA: TGCGCCAGCAGCTTGCTAGGGGAAACAGGCACTGAAGCTTTCTTT.

The gene calls are TRBV27 and TRBJ2-5; no clear D. CDR3 size: 15 residues. Germline V gene sequence: CDR1 MNHEY, CDR2 SMNVEV (reference sequence). V was clipped by 3 bases and J by 2 bases, with 13 bases between them. CDR3 nucleotides: TGTGCCAGCAGTTTGCTCATCGTGGGACAAGAGACCCAGTACTTC. Protein product: CASSLLIVGQETQYF.

This clone was picked up one time. J is TRBJ2-7 and V is TRBV10-3; D remains unclear. This CDR3 region has 19 residues. V was clipped by 4 bases and J by 3 bases, with 28 bases between them. The V gene's germline CDR1 is ENHRY and CDR2 SYGVKD. The CDR3 region has the DNA TGTGCCATCAGTGTGTGGGCCCACAGCTCCCGAACCTTTCACTACGAGCAGTACTTC. Its protein product is CAISVWAHSSRTFHYEQYF.

This clone was seen a few times. The rearrangement uses TRBV9 and TRBJ1-1, with 7 bases lining up with TRBD1. This CDR3 is 14 amino acids long. Germline CDR1 SGDLS, CDR2 YYNGEE. J gave up 3 bases and V 2 bases, and 4 bases lay outside the gene matches. The CDR3 bases are TGTGCCAGCAGCGTTGGAACAGGGGACACTGAAGCTTTCTTT. Translating it yields CASSVGTGDTEAFF. The variable domain in full, completed from reference TRBV9 and TRBJ1-1, reads DSGVTQTPKHLITATGQRVTLRCSPRSGDLSVYWYQQSLDQGLQFLIQYYNGEERAKGNILERFSAQQFPDLHSELNLSSLELGDSALYFCASSVGTGDTEAFFGQGTRLTVV.

This rearrangement joins TRBV11-2 to TRBJ2-5; D gene uncertain. The V end lost 2 bases, the J end lost 4 bases, and 5 bases lay between the germline ends. This CDR3 has 12 amino acids. In germline, CDR1 is SGHAT, CDR2 FQNNGV. The CDR3 loop reads CASSLYGETQYF. The CDR3, as DNA: TGTGCCAGCAGCTTATACGGAGAGACCCAGTACTTC.

The CDR3 is CASSYLSGLRTEAFF. CDR3 in DNA: TGTGCCAGCAGTTACCTTTCAGGGTTACGAACTGAAGCTTTCTTT. The chain links TRBV6-5 to TRBJ1-1; D is perhaps TRBD1 (5 bases). CDR1 MNHEY and CDR2 SVGAGI come from the germline V gene. V was trimmed by 2 bases and J by 5 bases, leaving 15 bases between them. This CDR3 comprises 15 residues.

The chain employs TRBV6-5 and TRBJ1-4; 9 bases align to TRBD1. CDR1 is MNHEY, CDR2 SVGAGI, per germline. CDR3 length: 15 amino acids. The J segment lost 7 bases and the V segment lost 6 bases, leaving 9 bases of the junction unmatched. CDR3 DNA: TGTGCCAGCAGCGCAACAGGGGGCGCGTTTGAAAAACTGTTTTTT. Its protein product is CASSATGGAFEKLFF.

The rearrangement uses TRBV7-9 and TRBJ2-3; D ambiguous. V was cut by 2 bases and J by 2 bases, with 8 bases left in between. The CDR3 runs 14 residues. Per germline, CDR1 SEHNR and CDR2 FQNEAQ (reference sequence). The DNA for the CDR3 is TGTGCCAGCAGCTTATTGAGGACCACAGATACGCAGTATTTT. Encoded protein: CASSLLRTTDTQYF.

The rearrangement links TRBV30 to TRBJ2-1; D perhaps matches TRBD2 (5 bases). Germline V gene lookup returns CDR1 GTSNPN and CDR2 SVGIG (reference sequence). Trimming stripped 0 bases from V and 0 bases from J, with 12 bases between. The length of the CDR3 is 16 residues. CDR3: CAWSVGPGFSYNEQFF. CDR3 DNA: TGTGCCTGGAGTGTAGGCCCGGGATTCTCCTACAATGAGCAGTTCTTC.

This clone was seen once. V is TRBV13 and J is TRBJ2-7; D may match TRBD1 or TRBD2 (5 bases each). V lost 5 bases, J lost 2 bases, and 13 bases lay in between. The CDR3 has 14 amino acids. The germline V gene has CDR1 PRHDT and CDR2 FYEKMQ (reference sequence). The CDR3 nucleotides are TGTGCCAGCAGCATATCAGGGAGAACCTACGAGCAGTACTTC. It translates to CASSISGRTYEQYF.

By proportion, this clone is medium-sized (0.01 to 0.1%). The genes are TRBV5-4 and TRBJ2-7, with 10 nucleotides matching TRBD2. This CDR3 has 15 amino acids. V lost 1 base, J lost 7 bases, and 8 bases stayed unmatched. Per the germline V gene, CDR1 is SGHNT and CDR2 is YYREEE (reference sequence). CDR3 amino acids: CASSLTSGELGEQYF. The CDR3 DNA is TGTGCCAGCAGCTTGACTAGCGGGGAGCTAGGGGAGCAGTACTTC.